This T cell receptor (beta chain) came from a study of metastatic and nonmetastatic thyroid tumors. Across the whole study: Malignant thyroid and benign thyroid patients provided blood and tumor or nodule tissue whose repertoires were compared.

This clone has a handful of counts. Antigen unknown. With MiXCR, TCRdb reprocessed the PCR reads. The sample records 40,000 to 50,000 clones, about 4.3% being singletons. Thyroid surgery was preceded by no treatment in any patient. Study outcomes and limitations: It was reported that TCR beta diversity was significantly higher in malignant thyroid tumors than benign nodules, in blood and tumor.

The sample consisted of blood. The receptor was isolated from a female donor with papillary thyroid cancer or a benign thyroid nodule (not recorded which). Some clones in this sample may be carry-over from other donors' samples.

CDR3 nucleotides: TGTGCCAGCCGGGACAGAAAGGGCTACGAGCAGTACTTC. As protein: CASRDRKGYEQYF. V is TRBV6-1 and J is TRBJ2-7; the match to TRBD1 covers 7 bases. The V and J ends lost 8 bases and 3 bases, in that order; junction bases with no gene match: 7. The CDR3 covers 13 residues. Germline CDR1 is MNHNS and CDR2 is SASEGT.